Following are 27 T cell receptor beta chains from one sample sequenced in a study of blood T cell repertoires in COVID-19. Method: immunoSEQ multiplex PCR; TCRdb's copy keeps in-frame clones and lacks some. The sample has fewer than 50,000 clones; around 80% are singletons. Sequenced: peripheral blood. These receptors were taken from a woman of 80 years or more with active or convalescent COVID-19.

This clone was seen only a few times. CDR3 sequence (DNA): TGTGCCAGCAGCTTAGCGGAGGGACAGGGGACACAGAACACTGAAGCTTTCTTT. Its translation: CASSLAEGQGTQNTEAFF. This chain connects TRBV7-8 to TRBJ1-1, with TRBD1 matching 10 bases. CDR1 and CDR2 from the germline V gene are SGHVS and FQNEAQ. The CDR3 is made up of 18 amino acids. Losses at the gene ends were 0 bases for V and 1 base for J; bases not matched to a gene: 8.

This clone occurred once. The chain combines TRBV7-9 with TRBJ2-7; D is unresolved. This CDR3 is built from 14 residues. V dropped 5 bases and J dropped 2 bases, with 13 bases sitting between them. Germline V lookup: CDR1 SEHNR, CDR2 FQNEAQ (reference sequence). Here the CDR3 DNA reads TGTGCCAGCAGCGCGGATAATCGAACCTACGAGCAGTACTTC. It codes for CASSADNRTYEQYF.

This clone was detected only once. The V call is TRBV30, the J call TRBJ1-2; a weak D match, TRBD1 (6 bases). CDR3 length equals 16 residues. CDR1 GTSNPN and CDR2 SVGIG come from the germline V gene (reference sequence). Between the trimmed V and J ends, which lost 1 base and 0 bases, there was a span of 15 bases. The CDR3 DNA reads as TGTGCCTGGAGTGGCATCGGGACACTCTCTAACTATGGCTACACCTTC. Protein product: CAWSGIGTLSNYGYTF.

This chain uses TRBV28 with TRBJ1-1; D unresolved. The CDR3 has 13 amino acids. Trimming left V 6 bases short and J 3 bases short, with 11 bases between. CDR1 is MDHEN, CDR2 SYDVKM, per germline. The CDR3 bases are TGTGCCAGCAGCCTCGCTCAGGACACTGAAGCTTTCTTT. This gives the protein CASSLAQDTEAFF.

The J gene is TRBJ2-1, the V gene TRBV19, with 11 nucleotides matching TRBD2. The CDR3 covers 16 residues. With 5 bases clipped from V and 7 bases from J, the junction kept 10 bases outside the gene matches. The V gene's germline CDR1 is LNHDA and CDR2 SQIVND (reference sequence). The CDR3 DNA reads TGTGCCAGTAGTGCATATAGCGGGAGGGAATTAAATGAGCAGTTCTTC. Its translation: CASSAYSGRELNEQFF.

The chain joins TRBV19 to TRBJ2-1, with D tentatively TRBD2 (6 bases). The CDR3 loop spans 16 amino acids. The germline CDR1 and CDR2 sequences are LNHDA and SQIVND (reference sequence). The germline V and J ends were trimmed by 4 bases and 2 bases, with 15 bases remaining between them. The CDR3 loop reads CASSTDSGTPYNEQFF. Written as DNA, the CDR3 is TGTGCCAGTAGTACAGATAGCGGAACACCCTACAATGAGCAGTTCTTC.

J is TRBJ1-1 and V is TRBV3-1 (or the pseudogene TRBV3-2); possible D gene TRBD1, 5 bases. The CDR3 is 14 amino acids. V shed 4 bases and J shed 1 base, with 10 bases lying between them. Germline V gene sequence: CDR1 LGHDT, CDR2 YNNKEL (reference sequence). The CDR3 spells CASSPTGRNTEAFF. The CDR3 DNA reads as TGTGCCAGCAGCCCCACAGGCAGGAACACTGAAGCTTTCTTT.

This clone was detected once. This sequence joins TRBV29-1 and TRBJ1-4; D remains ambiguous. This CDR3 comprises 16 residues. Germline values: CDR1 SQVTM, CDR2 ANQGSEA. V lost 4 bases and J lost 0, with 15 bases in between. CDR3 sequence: CSVVVSRSSTNEKLFF. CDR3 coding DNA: TGCAGCGTTGTAGTCTCACGCTCTTCAACTAATGAAAAACTGTTTTTT.

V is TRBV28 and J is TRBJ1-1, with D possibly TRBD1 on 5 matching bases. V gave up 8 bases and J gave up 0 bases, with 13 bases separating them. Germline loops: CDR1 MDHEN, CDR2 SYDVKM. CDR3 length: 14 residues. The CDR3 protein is CASLTAPMNTEAFF. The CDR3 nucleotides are TGTGCCAGCTTGACAGCACCTATGAACACTGAAGCTTTCTTT.

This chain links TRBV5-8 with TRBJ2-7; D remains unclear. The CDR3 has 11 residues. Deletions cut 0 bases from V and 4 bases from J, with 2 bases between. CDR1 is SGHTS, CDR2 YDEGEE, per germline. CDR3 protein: CASSLAYEQYF. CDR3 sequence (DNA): TGTGCCAGCAGCTTGGCTTACGAGCAGTACTTC.

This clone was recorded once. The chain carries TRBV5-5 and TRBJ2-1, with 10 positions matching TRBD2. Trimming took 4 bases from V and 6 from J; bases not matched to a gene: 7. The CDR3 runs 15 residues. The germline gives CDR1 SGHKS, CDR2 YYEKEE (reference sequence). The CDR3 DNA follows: TGTGCCAGCAGCCTCCGACTAGCGGGCCCCAATGAGCAGTTCTTC. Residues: CASSLRLAGPNEQFF.

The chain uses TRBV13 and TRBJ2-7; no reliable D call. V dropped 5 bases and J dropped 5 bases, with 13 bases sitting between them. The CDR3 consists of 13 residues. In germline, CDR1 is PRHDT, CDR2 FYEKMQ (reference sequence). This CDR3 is CASSPVARDEQYF. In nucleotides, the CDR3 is TGTGCCAGCAGCCCAGTGGCCCGGGACGAGCAGTACTTC. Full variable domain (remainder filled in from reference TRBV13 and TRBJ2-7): AAGVIQSPRHLIKEKRETATLKCYPIPRHDTVYWYQQGPGQDPQFLISFYEKMQSDKGSIPDRFSAQQFSDYHSELNMSSLELGDSALYFCASSPVARDEQYFGPGTRLTVT.

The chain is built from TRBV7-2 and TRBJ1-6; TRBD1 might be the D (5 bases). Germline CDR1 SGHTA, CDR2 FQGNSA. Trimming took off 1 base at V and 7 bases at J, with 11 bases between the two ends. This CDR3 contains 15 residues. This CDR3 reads CASSLVRGSNSPLHF. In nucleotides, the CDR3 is TGTGCCAGCAGCTTAGTTAGGGGCTCGAATTCACCCCTCCACTTT.

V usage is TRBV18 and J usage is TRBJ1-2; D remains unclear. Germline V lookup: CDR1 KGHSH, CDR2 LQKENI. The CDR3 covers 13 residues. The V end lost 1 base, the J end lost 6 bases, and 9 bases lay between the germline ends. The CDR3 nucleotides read TGTGCCAGCTCACCACGGAGGGTCGATGGCTACACCTTC. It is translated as CASSPRRVDGYTF.

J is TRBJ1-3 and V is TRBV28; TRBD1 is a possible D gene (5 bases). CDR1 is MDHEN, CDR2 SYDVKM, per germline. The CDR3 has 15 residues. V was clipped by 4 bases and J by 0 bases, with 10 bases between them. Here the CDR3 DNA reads TGTGCCAGCAGTTCAGGGATCAACTCTGGAAACACCATATATTTT. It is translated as CASSSGINSGNTIYF.

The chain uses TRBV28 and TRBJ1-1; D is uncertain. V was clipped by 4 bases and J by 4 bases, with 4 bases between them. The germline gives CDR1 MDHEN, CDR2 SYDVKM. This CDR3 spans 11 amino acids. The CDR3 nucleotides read TGTGCCAGCAGTTACAGCACTGAAGCTTTCTTT. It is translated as CASSYSTEAFF.

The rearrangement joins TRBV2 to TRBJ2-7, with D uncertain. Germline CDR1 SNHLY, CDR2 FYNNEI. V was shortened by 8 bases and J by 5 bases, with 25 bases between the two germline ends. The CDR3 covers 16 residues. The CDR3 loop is CASSRPLRALRDEQYF. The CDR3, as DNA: TGTGCCAGCTCAAGGCCTCTTCGCGCGCTCCGGGACGAGCAGTACTTC.

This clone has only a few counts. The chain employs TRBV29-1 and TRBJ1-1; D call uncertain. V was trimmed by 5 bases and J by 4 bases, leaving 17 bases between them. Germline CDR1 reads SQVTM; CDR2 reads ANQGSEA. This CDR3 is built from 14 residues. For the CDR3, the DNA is TGCAGCGTTCAGGAGGGCCAGCGCGGCACTGAAGCTTTCTTT. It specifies CSVQEGQRGTEAFF.

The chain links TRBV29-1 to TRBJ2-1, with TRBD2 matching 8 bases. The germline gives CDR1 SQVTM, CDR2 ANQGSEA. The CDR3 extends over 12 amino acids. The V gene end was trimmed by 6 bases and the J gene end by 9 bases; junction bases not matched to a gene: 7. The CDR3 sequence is CSVQREWGEQFF. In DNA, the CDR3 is TGCAGCGTCCAGCGGGAGTGGGGTGAGCAGTTCTTC.

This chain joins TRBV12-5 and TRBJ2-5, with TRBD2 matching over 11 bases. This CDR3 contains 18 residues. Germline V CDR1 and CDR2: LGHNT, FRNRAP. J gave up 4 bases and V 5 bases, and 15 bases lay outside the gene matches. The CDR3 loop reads CASGLHVAGSGRGETQYF. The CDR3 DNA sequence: TGTGCTAGTGGTCTCCATGTAGCGGGTAGCGGGAGGGGAGAGACCCAGTACTTC. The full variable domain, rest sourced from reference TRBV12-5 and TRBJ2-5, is DARVTQTPRHKVTEMGQEVTMRCQPILGHNTVFWYRQTMMQGLELLAYFRNRAPLDDSGMPKDRFSAEMPDATLATLKIQPSEPRDSAVYFCASGLHVAGSGRGETQYFGPGTRLLVL.

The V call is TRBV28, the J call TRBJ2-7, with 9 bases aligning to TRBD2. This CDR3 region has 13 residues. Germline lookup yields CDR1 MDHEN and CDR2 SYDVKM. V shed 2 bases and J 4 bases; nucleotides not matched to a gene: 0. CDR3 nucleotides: TGTGCCAGCAGTTTAACTAGCGGGTACGAGCAGTACTTC. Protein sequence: CASSLTSGYEQYF.

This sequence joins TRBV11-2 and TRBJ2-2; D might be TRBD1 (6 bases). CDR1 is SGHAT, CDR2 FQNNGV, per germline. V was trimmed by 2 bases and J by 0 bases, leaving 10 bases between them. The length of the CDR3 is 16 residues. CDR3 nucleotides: TGTGCCAGCAGCTTATCAGGGGCCGCGAACACCGGGGAGCTGTTTTTT. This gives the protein CASSLSGAANTGELFF.

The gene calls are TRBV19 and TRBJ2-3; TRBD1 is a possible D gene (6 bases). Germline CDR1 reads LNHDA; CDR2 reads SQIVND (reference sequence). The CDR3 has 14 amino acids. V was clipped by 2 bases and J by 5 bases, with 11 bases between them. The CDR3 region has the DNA TGTGCCAGTAGTATAAGTCGAGGGGGAGATACGCAGTATTTT. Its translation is CASSISRGGDTQYF.

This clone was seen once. The CDR3 protein is CASSLLFVKGRTSGANVLTF. DNA of the CDR3: TGTGCCAGCAGTTTATTATTCGTGAAGGGGCGGACCTCTGGGGCCAACGTCCTGACTTTC. The rearrangement joins TRBV28 to TRBJ2-6, with D tentatively TRBD1 (5 bases). The CDR3 is 20 amino acids. Trimming left V 1 base short and J 0 bases short, with 19 bases between. The V gene's germline CDR1 is MDHEN and CDR2 SYDVKM.

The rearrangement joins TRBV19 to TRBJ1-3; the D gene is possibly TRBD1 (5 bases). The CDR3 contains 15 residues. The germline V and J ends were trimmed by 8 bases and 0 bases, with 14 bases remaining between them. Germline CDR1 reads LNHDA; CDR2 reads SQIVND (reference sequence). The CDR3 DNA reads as TGTGCCAGTGCCGGGACTCCAGTCTCTGGAAACACCATATATTTT. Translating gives CASAGTPVSGNTIYF. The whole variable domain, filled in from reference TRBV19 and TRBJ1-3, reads DGGITQSPKYLFRKEGQNVTLSCEQNLNHDAMYWYRQDPGQGLRLIYYSQIVNDFQKGDIAEGYSVSREKKESFPLTVTSAQKNPTAFYLCASAGTPVSGNTIYFGEGSWLTVV.

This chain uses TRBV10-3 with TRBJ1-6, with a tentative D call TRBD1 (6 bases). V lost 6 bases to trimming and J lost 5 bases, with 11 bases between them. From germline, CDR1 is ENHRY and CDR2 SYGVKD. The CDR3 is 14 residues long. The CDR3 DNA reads TGTGCCATCAGACTGGACAGAGATAATTCACCCCTCCACTTT. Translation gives CAIRLDRDNSPLHF.

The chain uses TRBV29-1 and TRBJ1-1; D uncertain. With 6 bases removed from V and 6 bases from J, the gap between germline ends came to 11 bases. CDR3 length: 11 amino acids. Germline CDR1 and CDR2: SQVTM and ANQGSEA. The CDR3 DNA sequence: TGCAGCGTAGTCGACACCGCTGAAGCTTTCTTT. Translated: CSVVDTAEAFF.